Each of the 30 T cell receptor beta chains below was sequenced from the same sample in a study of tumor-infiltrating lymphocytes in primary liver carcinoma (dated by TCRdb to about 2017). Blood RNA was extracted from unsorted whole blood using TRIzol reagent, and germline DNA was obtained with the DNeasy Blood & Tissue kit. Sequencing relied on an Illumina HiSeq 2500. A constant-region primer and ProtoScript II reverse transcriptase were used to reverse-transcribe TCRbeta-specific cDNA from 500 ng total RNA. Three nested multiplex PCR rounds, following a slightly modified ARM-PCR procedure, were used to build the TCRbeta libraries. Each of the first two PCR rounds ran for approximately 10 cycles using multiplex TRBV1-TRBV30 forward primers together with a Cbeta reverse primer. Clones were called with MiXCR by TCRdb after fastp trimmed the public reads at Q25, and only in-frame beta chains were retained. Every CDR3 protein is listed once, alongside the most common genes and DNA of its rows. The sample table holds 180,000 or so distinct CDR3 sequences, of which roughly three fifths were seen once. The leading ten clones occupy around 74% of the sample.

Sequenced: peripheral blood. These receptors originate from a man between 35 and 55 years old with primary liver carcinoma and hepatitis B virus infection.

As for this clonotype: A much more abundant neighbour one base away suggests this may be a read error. The CDR3 sequence: CASRDRVNIGELFF. CDR3 coding DNA: TGTGCCAGCAGGGACAGGGTTAACATCGGGGAGCTGTTTTTT. The rearrangement links TRBV12-3 or TRBV12-4 to TRBJ2-2; 8 nucleotides line up with TRBD1. The CDR3 length is 14 residues.

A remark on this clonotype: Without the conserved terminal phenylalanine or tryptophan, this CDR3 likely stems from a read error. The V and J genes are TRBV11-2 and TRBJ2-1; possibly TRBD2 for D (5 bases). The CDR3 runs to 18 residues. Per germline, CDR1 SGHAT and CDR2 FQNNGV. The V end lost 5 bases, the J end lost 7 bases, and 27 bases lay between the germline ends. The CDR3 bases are TGTGCCAGCAGCCGCACAGAAGGGAGATTAGCGAGGCCTAATGAGCAGTTCTCC. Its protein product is CASSRTEGRLARPNEQFS.

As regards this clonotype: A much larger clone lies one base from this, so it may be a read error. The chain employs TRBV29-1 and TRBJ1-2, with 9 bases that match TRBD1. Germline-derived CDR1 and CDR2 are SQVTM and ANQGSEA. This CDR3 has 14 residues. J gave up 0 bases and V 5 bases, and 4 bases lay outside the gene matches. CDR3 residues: CSVRQGVANYGYTF. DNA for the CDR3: TGCAGCGTTAGACAGGGGGTAGCTAACTATGGCTACACCTTC.

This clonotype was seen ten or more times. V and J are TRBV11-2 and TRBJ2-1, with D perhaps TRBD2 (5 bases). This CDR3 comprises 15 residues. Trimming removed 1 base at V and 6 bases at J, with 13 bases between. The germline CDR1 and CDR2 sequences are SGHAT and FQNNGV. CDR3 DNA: TGTGCCAGCAGCTTAGTACTAGTAGTCGGCAATGAGCAGTTCTTC. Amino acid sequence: CASSLVLVVGNEQFF.

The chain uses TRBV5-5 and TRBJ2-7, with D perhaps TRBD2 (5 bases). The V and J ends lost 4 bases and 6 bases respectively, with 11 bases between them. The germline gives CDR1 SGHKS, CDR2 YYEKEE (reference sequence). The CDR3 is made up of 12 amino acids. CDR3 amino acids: CASSPNGIEQYF. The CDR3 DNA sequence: TGTGCCAGCAGCCCCAACGGGATCGAGCAGTACTTC.

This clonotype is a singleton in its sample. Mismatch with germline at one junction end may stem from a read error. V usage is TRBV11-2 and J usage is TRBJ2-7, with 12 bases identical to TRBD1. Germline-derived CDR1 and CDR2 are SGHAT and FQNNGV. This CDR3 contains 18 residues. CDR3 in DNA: TGTGCCAGCGGCTTAGCCTATCCCGGGACAGGGGGCGGTTACGAGCAGTACTTC. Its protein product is CASGLAYPGTGGGYEQYF.

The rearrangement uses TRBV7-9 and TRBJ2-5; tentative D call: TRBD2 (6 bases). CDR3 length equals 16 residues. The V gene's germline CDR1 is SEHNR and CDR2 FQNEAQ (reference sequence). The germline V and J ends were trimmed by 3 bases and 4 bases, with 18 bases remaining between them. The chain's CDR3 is CASSLTRLGLRETQYF. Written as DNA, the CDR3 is TGTGCCAGCAGCTTGACGCGACTAGGGCTGAGAGAGACCCAGTACTTC.

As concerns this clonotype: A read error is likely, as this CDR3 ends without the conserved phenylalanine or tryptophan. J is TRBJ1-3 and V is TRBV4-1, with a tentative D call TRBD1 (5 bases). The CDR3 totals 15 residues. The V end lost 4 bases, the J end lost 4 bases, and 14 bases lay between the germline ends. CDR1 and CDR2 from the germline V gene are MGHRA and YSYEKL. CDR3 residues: CASSPLGTLGNTIYL. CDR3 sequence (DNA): TGCGCCAGCAGCCCACTTGGGACTCTCGGAAACACCATATATCTT.

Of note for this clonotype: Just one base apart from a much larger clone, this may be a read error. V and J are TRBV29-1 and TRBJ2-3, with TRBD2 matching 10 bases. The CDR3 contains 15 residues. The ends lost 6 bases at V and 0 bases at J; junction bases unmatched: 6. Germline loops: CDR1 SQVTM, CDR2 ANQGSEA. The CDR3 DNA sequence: TGCAGCGTCGGAATACTAGCGGGGAGCACAGATACGCAGTATTTT. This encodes CSVGILAGSTDTQYF.

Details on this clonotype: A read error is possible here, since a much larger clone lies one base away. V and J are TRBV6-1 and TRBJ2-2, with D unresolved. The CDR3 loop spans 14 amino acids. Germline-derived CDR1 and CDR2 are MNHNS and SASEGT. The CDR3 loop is CANSETWQTGELFF. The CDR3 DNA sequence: TGTGCCAACAGTGAAACTTGGCAAACCGGGGAGCTGTTTTTT.

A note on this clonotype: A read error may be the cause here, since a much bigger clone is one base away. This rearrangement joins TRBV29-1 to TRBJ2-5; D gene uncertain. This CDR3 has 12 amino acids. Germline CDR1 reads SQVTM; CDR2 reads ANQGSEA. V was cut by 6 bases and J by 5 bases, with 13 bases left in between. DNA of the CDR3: TGCAGCGTGGATAAAACCGGGGAGACCCAGTACTTC. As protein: CSVDKTGETQYF.

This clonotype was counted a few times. The CDR3 DNA sequence: TGTGCCAGCAGCCAGGGACTACCAACCTACGAGCAGTACTTC. Its translation: CASSQGLPTYEQYF. The chain is built from TRBV12-3 or TRBV12-4 and TRBJ2-7; 7 nucleotides line up with TRBD2. Unmatched junction bases numbered 7, after V lost 6 bases and J lost 2 bases. The CDR3 runs to 14 residues.

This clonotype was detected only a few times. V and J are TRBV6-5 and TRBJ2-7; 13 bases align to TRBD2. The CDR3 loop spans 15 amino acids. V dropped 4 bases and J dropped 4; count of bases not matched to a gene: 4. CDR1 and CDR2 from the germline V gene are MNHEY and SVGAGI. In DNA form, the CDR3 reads TGTGCCAGCAGTTCACTAGCGGGAGGGCTTTACGAGCAGTACTTC. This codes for CASSSLAGGLYEQYF.

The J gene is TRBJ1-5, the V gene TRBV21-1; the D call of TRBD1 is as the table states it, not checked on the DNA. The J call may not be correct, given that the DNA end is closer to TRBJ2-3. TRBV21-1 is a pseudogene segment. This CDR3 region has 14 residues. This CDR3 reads CANQGTGGAQPQYF. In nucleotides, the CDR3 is TGTGCCAACCAAGGGACGGGGGGCGCTCAGCCCCAGTATTTT.

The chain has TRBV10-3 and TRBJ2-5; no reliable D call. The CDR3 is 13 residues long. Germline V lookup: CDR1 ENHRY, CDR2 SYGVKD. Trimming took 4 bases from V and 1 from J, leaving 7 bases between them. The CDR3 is CAISVTAQETQYF. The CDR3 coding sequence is TGTGCCATCAGTGTCACAGCCCAAGAGACCCAGTACTTC.

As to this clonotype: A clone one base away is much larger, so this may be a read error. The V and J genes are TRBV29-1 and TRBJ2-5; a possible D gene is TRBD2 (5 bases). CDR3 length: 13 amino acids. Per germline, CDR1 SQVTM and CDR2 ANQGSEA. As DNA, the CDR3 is TGCAGCGTTGCTAGCCTGGCGGGCGAGATCCAGTACTTC. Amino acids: CSVASLAGEIQYF.

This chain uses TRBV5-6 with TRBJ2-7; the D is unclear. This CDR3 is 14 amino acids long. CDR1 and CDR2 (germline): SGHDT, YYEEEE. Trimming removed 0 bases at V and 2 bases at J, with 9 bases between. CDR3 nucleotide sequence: TGTGCCAGCAGCTTGGCTCTCCAAACCTACGAGCAGTACTTC. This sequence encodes CASSLALQTYEQYF.

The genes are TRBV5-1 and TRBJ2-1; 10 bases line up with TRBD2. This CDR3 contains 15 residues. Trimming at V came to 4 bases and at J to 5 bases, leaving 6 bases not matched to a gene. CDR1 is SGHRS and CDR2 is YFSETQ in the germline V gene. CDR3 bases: TGCGCCAGCAGCGGGCTAGCGGGAGCAAACAATGAGCAGTTCTTC. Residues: CASSGLAGANNEQFF.

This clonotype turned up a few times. In DNA form, the CDR3 reads TGTGCCAGCAGTTTAAGACTCACTGAAGCTTTCTTT. Amino acid sequence: CASSLRLTEAFF. The chain couples TRBV12-3 or TRBV12-4 to TRBJ1-1; D is undetermined. This CDR3 comprises 12 residues. V lost 2 bases to trimming and J lost 4 bases, with 5 bases between them.

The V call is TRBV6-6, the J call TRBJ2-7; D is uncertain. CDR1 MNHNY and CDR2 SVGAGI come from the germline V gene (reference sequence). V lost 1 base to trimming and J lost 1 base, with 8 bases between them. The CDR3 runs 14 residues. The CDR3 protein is CASSYLYGSYEQYF. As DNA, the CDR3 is TGTGCCAGCAGTTACTTGTACGGTTCCTACGAGCAGTACTTC.

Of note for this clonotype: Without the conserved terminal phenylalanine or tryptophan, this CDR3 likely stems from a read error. This chain's CDR3 is CASSWRGRHSTDTQYL. The CDR3 bases are TGTGCCAGCAGCTGGAGGGGGCGTCATAGCACAGATACGCAGTATCTT. The chain has TRBV11-2 and TRBJ2-3, with a tentative D call TRBD1 (7 bases). This CDR3 region has 16 residues. V lost 4 bases and J 0 bases, leaving 14 bases between the germline ends. Germline V gives CDR1 SGHAT, CDR2 FQNNGV.

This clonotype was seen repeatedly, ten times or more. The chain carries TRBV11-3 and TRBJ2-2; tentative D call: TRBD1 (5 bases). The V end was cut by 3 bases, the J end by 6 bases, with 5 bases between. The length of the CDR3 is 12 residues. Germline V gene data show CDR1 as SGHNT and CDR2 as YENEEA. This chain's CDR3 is CASSLTAGELFF. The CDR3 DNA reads TGTGCCAGCAGCTTGACAGCCGGGGAGCTGTTTTTT.

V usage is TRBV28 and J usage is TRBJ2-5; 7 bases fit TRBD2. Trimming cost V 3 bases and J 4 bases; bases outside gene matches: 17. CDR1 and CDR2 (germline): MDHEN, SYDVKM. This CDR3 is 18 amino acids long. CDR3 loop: CASSFVVWGGSGVETQYF. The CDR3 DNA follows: TGTGCCAGCAGTTTCGTTGTCTGGGGCGGGAGCGGTGTAGAGACCCAGTACTTC.

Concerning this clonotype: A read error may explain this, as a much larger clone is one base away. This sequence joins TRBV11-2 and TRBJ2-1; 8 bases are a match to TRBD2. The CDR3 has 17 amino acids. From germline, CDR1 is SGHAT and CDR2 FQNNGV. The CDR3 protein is CASSYSSGLESYSEQFF. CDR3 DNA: TGTGCCAGCAGCTATTCCTCGGGACTAGAGTCTTACAGTGAGCAGTTCTTC. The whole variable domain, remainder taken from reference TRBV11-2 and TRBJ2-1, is EAGVAQSPRYKIIEKRQSVAFWCNPISGHATLYWYQQILGQGPKLLIQFQNNGVVDDSQLPKDRFSAERLKGVDSTLKIQPAKLEDSAVYLCASSYSSGLESYSEQFFGPGTRLTVL.

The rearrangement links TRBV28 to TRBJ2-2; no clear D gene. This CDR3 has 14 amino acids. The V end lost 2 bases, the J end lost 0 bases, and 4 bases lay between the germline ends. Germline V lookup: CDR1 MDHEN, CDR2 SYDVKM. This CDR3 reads CASSLRTNTGELFF. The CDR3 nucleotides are TGTGCCAGCAGTTTACGGACGAACACCGGGGAGCTGTTTTTT.

CDR3 residues: CAISETGQRSPLHF. CDR3 sequence (DNA): TGTGCCATCAGTGAAACGGGGCAGCGGTCACCCCTCCACTTT. The chain combines TRBV10-3 with TRBJ1-6, with TRBD1 as a possible D gene (5 bases). The V end lost 3 bases, the J end lost 10 bases, and 13 bases lay between the germline ends. The CDR3 contains 14 residues. The germline V gene encodes CDR1 ENHRY and CDR2 SYGVKD.

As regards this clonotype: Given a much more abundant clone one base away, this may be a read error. The DNA for the CDR3 is TGTGCCATCACTCAAAGTCTCAATCAGCCCCAGCAATTT. This gives the protein CAITQSLNQPQQF. The V and J genes are TRBV10-3 and TRBJ1-5; D gene uncertain. This CDR3 comprises 13 residues. Germline CDR1 ENHRY, CDR2 SYGVKD.

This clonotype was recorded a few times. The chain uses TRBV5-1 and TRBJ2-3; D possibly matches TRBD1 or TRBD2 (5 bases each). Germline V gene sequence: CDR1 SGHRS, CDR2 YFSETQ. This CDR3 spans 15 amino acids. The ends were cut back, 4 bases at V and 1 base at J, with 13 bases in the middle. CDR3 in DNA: TGCGCCAGCAGCGGCCTAGGGACGGGCACAGATACGCAGTATTTT. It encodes CASSGLGTGTDTQYF.

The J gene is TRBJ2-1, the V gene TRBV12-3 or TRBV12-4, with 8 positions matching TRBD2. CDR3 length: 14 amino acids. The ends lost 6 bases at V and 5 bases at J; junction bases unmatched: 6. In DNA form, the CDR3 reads TGTGCCAGCAGGCCTCTAGCGGGCCACAATGAGCAGTTCTTC. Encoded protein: CASRPLAGHNEQFF.

The chain's CDR3 is CASSLGGWGELFF. CDR3 in DNA: TGTGCCAGCAGTTTGGGGGGCTGGGGGGAGCTGTTTTTT. The chain combines TRBV12-3 or TRBV12-4 with TRBJ2-2; D tentatively fits TRBD1 or TRBD2 (6 bases each). This CDR3 region has 13 residues. Trimming removed 3 bases at V and 8 bases at J, with 10 bases between.